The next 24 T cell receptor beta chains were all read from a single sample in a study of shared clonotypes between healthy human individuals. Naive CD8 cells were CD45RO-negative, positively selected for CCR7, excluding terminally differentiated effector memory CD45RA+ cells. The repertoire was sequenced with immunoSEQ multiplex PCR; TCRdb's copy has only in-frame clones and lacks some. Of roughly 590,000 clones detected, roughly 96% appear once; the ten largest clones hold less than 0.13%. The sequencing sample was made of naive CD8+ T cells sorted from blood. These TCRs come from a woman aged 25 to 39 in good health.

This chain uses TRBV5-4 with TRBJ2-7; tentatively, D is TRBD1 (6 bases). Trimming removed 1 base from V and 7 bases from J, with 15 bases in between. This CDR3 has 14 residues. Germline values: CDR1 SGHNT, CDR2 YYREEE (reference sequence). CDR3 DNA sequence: TGTGCCAGCAGCTTGCCGCAGGGGATTGGGGAGCAGTACTTC. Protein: CASSLPQGIGEQYF.

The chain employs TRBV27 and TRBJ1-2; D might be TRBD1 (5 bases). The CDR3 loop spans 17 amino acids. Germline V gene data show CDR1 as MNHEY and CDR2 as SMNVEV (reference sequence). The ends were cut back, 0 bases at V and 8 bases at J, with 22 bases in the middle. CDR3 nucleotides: TGTGCCAGCAGTTTATCGGGTGCCGGGGCGTCCTTTTTCGGCTACACCTTC. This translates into CASSLSGAGASFFGYTF.

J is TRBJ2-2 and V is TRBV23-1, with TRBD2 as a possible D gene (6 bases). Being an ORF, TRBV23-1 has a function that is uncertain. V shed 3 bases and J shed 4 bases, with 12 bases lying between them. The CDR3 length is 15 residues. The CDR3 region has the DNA TGCGCCAGCAGTCACGGGGGACTGCTCACCGGGGAGCTGTTTTTT. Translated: CASSHGGLLTGELFF.

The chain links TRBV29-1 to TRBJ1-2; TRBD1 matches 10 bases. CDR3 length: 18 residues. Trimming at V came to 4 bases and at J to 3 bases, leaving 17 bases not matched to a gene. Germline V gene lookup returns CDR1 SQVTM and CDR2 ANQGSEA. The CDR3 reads CSVVFGLRQGALYYGYTF. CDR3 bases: TGCAGCGTTGTTTTTGGTTTAAGACAGGGGGCGCTTTACTATGGCTACACCTTC.

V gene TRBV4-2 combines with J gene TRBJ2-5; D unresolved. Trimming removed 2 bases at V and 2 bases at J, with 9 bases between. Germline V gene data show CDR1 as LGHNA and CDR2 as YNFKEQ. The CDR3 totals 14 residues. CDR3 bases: TGTGCCAGCAGCCAAAACGTGGGGCAAGAGACCCAGTACTTC. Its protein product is CASSQNVGQETQYF.

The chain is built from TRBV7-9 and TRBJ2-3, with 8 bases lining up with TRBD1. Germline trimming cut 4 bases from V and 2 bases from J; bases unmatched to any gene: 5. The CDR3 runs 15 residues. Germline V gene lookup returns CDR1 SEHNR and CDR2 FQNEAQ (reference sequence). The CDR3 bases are TGTGCCAGCAGCTCGACAGGGGATAACACAGATACGCAGTATTTT. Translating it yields CASSSTGDNTDTQYF. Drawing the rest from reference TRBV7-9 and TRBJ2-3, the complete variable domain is DTGVSQNPRHKITKRGQNVTFRCDPISEHNRLYWYRQTLGQGPEFLTYFQNEAQLEKSRLLSDRFSAERPKGSFSTLEIQRTEQGDSAMYLCASSSTGDNTDTQYFGPGTRLTVL.

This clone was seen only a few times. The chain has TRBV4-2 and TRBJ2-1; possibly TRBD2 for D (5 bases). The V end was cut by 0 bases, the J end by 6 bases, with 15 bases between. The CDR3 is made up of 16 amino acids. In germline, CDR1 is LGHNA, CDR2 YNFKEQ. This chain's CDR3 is CASSQDPGGGINEQFF. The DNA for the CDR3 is TGTGCCAGCAGCCAAGATCCAGGAGGAGGTATCAATGAGCAGTTCTTC.

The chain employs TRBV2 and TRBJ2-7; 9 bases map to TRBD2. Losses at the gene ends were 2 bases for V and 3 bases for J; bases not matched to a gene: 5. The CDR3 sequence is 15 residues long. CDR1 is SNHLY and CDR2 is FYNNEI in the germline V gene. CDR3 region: CASSELLAGVYEQYF. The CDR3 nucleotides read TGTGCCAGCAGTGAACTGTTAGCGGGAGTCTACGAGCAGTACTTC. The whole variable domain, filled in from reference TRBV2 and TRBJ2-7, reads EPEVTQTPSHQVTQMGQEVILRCVPISNHLYFYWYRQILGQKVEFLVSFYNNEISEKSEIFDDQFSVERPDGSNFTLKIRSTKLEDSAMYFCASSELLAGVYEQYFGPGTRLTVT.

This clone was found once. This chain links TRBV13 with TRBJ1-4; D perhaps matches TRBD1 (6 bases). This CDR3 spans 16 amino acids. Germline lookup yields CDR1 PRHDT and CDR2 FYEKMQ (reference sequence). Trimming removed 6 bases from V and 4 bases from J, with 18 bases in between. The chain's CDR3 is CASSPTNRDFNEKLFF. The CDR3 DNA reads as TGTGCCAGCAGTCCTACCAACAGGGACTTTAATGAAAAACTGTTTTTT.

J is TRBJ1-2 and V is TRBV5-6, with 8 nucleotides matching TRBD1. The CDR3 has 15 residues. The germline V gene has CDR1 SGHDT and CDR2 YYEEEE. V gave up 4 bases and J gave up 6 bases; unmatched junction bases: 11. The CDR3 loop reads CASSQGGGQVDGYTF. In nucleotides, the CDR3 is TGTGCCAGCAGCCAAGGTGGGGGACAGGTCGATGGCTACACCTTC.

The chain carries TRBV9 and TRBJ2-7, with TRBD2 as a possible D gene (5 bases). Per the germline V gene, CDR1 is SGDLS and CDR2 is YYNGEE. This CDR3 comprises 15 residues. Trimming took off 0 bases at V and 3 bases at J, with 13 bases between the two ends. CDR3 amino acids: CASSVDAGGFYEQYF. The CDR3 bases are TGTGCCAGCAGCGTAGATGCGGGCGGGTTCTACGAGCAGTACTTC.

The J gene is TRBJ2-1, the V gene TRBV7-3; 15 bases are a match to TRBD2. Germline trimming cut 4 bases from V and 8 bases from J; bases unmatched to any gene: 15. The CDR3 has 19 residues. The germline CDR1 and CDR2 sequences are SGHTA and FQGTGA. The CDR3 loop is CASSSPDGLAGGPIDEQFF. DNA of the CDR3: TGTGCCAGCAGCTCCCCTGATGGACTAGCGGGAGGGCCTATCGATGAGCAGTTCTTC.

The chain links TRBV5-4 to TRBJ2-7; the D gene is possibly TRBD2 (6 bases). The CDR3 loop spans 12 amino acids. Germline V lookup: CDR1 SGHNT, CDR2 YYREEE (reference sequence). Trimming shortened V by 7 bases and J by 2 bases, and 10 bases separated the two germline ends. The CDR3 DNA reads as TGTGCCAGCTCGGGGGATACCTACGAGCAGTACTTC. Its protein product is CASSGDTYEQYF.

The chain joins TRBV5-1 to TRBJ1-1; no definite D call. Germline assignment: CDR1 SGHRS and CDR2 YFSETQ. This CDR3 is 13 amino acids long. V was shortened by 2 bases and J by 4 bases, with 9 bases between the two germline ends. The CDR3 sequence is CASSFAAITEAFF. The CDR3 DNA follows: TGCGCCAGCAGCTTCGCGGCGATCACTGAAGCTTTCTTT.

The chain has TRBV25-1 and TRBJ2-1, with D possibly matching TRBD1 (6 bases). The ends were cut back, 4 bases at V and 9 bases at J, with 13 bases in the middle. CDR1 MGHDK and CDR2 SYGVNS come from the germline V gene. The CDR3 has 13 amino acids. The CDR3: CASSAQGIGEQFF. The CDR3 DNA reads TGTGCCAGCAGTGCACAGGGTATCGGTGAGCAGTTCTTC.

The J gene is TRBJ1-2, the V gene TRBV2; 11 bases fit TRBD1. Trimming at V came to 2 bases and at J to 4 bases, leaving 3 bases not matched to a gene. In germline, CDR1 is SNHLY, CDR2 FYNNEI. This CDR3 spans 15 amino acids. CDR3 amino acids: CASSEWTGGPYGYTF. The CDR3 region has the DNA TGTGCCAGCAGTGAATGGACAGGGGGCCCCTATGGCTACACCTTC.

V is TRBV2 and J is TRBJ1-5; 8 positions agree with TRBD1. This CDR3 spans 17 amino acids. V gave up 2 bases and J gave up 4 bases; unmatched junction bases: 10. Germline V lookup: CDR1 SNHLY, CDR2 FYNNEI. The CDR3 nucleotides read TGTGCCAGCAGTGAACGTGGGGTAACAGGGGGTAATCAGCCCCAGCATTTT. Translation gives CASSERGVTGGNQPQHF.

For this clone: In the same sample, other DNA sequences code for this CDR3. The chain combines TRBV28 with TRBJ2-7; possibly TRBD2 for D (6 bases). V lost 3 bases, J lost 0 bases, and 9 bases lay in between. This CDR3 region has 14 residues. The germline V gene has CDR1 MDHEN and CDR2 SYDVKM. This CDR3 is CASSLAGSSYEQYF. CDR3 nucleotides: TGTGCCAGCAGTTTGGCGGGATCCTCCTACGAGCAGTACTTC.

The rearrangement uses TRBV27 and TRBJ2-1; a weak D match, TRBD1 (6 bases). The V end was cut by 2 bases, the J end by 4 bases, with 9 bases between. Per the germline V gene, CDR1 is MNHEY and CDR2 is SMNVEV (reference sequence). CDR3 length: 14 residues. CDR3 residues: CASSLPGQYNEQFF. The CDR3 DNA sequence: TGTGCCAGCAGTTTACCCGGACAGTACAATGAGCAGTTCTTC.

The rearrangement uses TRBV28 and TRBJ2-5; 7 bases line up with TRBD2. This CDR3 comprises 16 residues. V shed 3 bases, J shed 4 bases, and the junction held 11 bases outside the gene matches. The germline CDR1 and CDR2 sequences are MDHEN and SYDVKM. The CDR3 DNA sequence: TGTGCCAGCAGTTTGTCTTTGGGCGGGAGATCAGAGACCCAGTACTTC. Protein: CASSLSLGGRSETQYF.

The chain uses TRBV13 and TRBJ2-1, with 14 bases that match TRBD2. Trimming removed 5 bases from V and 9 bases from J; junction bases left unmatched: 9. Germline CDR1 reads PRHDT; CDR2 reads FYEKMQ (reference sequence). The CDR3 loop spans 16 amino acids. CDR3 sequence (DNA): TGTGCCAGCAGCCCGCCGGGACTAGCGGGAGTGGGTGAGCAGTTCTTC. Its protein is CASSPPGLAGVGEQFF. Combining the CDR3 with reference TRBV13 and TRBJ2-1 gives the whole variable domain AAGVIQSPRHLIKEKRETATLKCYPIPRHDTVYWYQQGPGQDPQFLISFYEKMQSDKGSIPDRFSAQQFSDYHSELNMSSLELGDSALYFCASSPPGLAGVGEQFFGPGTRLTVL.

This CDR3 is CASSLAGGLETQYF. For the CDR3, the DNA is TGTGCCAGCAGCTTAGCGGGGGGGCTGGAGACCCAGTACTTC. This chain connects TRBV7-6 to TRBJ2-5; maybe TRBD2 (7 bases). V was pared by 0 bases and J by 5 bases, with 10 bases between. Germline lookup yields CDR1 SGHVS and CDR2 FNYEAQ. This CDR3 spans 14 amino acids.

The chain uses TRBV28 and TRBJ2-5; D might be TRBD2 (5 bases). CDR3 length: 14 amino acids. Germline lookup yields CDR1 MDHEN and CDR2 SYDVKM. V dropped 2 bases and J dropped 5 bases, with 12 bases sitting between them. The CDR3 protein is CASSLDYLSETQYF. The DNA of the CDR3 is TGTGCCAGCAGTTTAGACTATTTGTCGGAGACCCAGTACTTC.

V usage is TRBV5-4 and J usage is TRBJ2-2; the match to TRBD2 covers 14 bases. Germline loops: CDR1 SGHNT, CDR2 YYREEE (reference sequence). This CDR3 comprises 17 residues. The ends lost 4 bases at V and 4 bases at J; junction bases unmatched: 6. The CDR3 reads CASSPGLAGGITGELFF. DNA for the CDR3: TGTGCCAGCAGCCCAGGACTAGCGGGAGGTATCACCGGGGAGCTGTTTTTT.